Presented here are 15 T cell receptor beta chains from one specimen sequenced in a study of T cells after yellow fever vaccination. TCRdb re-derived calls from the 5' RACE reads in MiXCR, one entry per CDR3 protein. The sample yields about 320,000 distinct CDR3 sequences, roughly 7% seen once. Sequenced material: PBMCs, taken about 49 days after the first yellow fever vaccination. Receptors were obtained from a man aged 18 to 29 who received the YFV17D yellow fever vaccine.

The J gene is TRBJ1-2, the V gene TRBV7-9, with D unresolved. The germline V and J ends were trimmed by 4 bases and 7 bases, with 22 bases remaining between them. Germline-derived CDR1 and CDR2 are SEHNR and FQNEAQ (reference sequence). This CDR3 has 16 amino acids. The CDR3: CASSSKHVALSSGYTF. CDR3 sequence (DNA): TGTGCCAGCAGCTCAAAACACGTAGCCCTTTCTAGTGGCTACACCTTC. Full variable domain (remainder filled in from reference TRBV7-9 and TRBJ1-2): DTGVSQNPRHKITKRGQNVTFRCDPISEHNRLYWYRQTLGQGPEFLTYFQNEAQLEKSRLLSDRFSAERPKGSFSTLEIQRTEQGDSAMYLCASSSKHVALSSGYTFGSGTRLTVV.

This clonotype has a handful of counts. This chain uses TRBV5-1 with TRBJ2-5; 7 bases match TRBD1. CDR1 is SGHRS and CDR2 is YFSETQ in the germline V gene. The V and J ends lost 5 bases and 0 bases, in that order; junction bases with no gene match: 7. The CDR3 consists of 15 residues. This chain's CDR3 is CASSLTGMYQETQYF. The CDR3, as DNA: TGCGCCAGCAGTTTGACAGGGATGTACCAAGAGACCCAGTACTTC.

The chain carries TRBV15 and TRBJ2-3; D remains ambiguous. Looked up from germline, CDR1 is LNHNV and CDR2 is YYDKDF (reference sequence). The CDR3 has 16 residues. Trimming took off 0 bases at V and 3 bases at J, with 13 bases between the two ends. The CDR3: CATSRDRLGLTDTQYF. The CDR3 nucleotides are TGTGCCACCAGCAGAGATCGGTTGGGTCTGACAGATACGCAGTATTTT. The whole variable domain, remainder taken from reference TRBV15 and TRBJ2-3, is DAMVIQNPRYQVTQFGKPVTLSCSQTLNHNVMYWYQQKSSQAPKLLFHYYDKDFNNEADTPDNFQSRRPNTSFCFLDIRSPGLGDTAMYLCATSRDRLGLTDTQYFGPGTRLTVL.

The V and J genes are TRBV5-1 and TRBJ2-1; tentatively, D is TRBD2 (6 bases). V lost 2 bases and J 9 bases, leaving 12 bases between the germline ends. This CDR3 spans 13 amino acids. The V gene's germline CDR1 is SGHRS and CDR2 YFSETQ. Here the CDR3 DNA reads TGCGCCAGCAGCTTAACCCGGGAGAGTGAGCAGTTCTTC. It specifies CASSLTRESEQFF.

The table lists this clonotype with a few counts. The rearrangement uses TRBV7-2 and TRBJ1-2, with D hard to call. The CDR3 extends over 15 amino acids. Germline V lookup: CDR1 SGHTA, CDR2 FQGNSA. V was trimmed by 1 base and J by 4 bases, leaving 13 bases between them. The CDR3 region is CASSLGPDASYGYTF. CDR3 bases: TGTGCCAGCAGCTTAGGGCCGGACGCGAGCTATGGCTACACCTTC.

Here the CDR3 reads CASSFRTGAYEQYV. The CDR3 region has the DNA TGTGCCAGCAGTTTTCGGACAGGGGCCTACGAGCAGTACGTC. The rearrangement links TRBV6-5 to TRBJ2-7; TRBD1 agrees at 9 bases. The CDR3 covers 14 residues. J was trimmed by 2 bases and V by 4 bases; bases with no gene match: 3. Germline CDR1 reads MNHEY; CDR2 reads SVGAGI.

This clonotype was observed at least ten times. The chain recombines TRBV5-1 with TRBJ2-1; D uncertain. V shed 5 bases and J shed 4 bases, with 13 bases lying between them. CDR3 length: 14 residues. The germline gives CDR1 SGHRS, CDR2 YFSETQ. The CDR3 is CASRGWSPYNEQFF. The CDR3 coding sequence is TGCGCCAGCAGGGGGTGGAGTCCGTACAATGAGCAGTTCTTC.

This clonotype came up many times. V is TRBV20-1 and J is TRBJ1-1; D possibly corresponds to TRBD1 (6 bases). Between the trimmed V and J ends, which lost 5 bases and 2 bases, there was a span of 9 bases. Germline loops: CDR1 DFQATT, CDR2 SNEGSKA (reference sequence). The CDR3 consists of 12 residues. The CDR3 DNA reads TGCAGTGCTCAACAGGGTAACACTGAAGCTTTCTTT. Amino acids: CSAQQGNTEAFF.

CDR3 sequence (DNA): TGCGCCAGCAGTCCACGACAGGGGGCCCCCACTGAAGCTTTCTTT. Residues: CASSPRQGAPTEAFF. This rearrangement joins TRBV5-1 to TRBJ1-1; 10 bases map to TRBD1. V was pared by 5 bases and J by 4 bases, with 8 bases of the junction left unmatched. Germline V lookup: CDR1 SGHRS, CDR2 YFSETQ. The CDR3 has 15 amino acids.

The genes are TRBV20-1 and TRBJ1-2, with TRBD1 identical over 8 bases. Losses at the gene ends were 5 bases for V and 4 bases for J; bases not matched to a gene: 3. The CDR3 totals 12 residues. Germline values: CDR1 DFQATT, CDR2 SNEGSKA (reference sequence). DNA of the CDR3: TGCAGTGCTTCCGACAGGGGCTATGGCTACACCTTC. Its protein is CSASDRGYGYTF.

This clonotype was seen more than once but under ten times. The V and J genes are TRBV7-2 and TRBJ2-5; TRBD2 is a possible D gene (6 bases). This CDR3 region has 14 residues. Germline values: CDR1 SGHTA, CDR2 FQGNSA. V was clipped by 1 base and J by 10 bases, with 16 bases between them. The CDR3 coding sequence is TGTGCCAGCAGCTTAGTGGCGGGACCCCGGGTCCAGTACTTC. This encodes CASSLVAGPRVQYF.

This chain uses TRBV4-1 with TRBJ1-6; no definite D call. The CDR3 totals 16 residues. Trimming stripped 4 bases from V and 10 bases from J, with 20 bases between. Germline CDR1 MGHRA, CDR2 YSYEKL. CDR3 protein: CASSLYQDSLGSPLHF. The CDR3, as DNA: TGCGCCAGCAGCCTATACCAAGATTCCTTGGGCTCACCCCTCCACTTT.

A few counts support this clonotype. The J gene is TRBJ2-1, the V gene TRBV7-2; 8 nucleotides align to TRBD1. After removal of 0 bases from V and 0 bases from J, the junction contained 1 base not matched to a gene. The length of the CDR3 is 16 residues. CDR1 and CDR2 from the germline V gene are SGHTA and FQGNSA. CDR3 DNA: TGTGCCAGCAGCTTAGCACAGGGGGGCTCCTACAATGAGCAGTTCTTC. The encoded protein is CASSLAQGGSYNEQFF.

This chain joins TRBV5-4 and TRBJ1-5; D remains ambiguous. The ends were cut back, 0 bases at V and 3 bases at J, with 4 bases in the middle. The CDR3 covers 13 residues. Germline V gives CDR1 SGHNT, CDR2 YYREEE (reference sequence). The CDR3 here is CASSLDYNQPQHF. Here the CDR3 DNA reads TGTGCCAGCAGCTTGGACTACAATCAGCCCCAGCATTTT.

This clonotype appeared a few times. The gene calls are TRBV4-3 and TRBJ2-1; 10 positions match TRBD2. The CDR3 runs to 18 residues. V lost 0 bases, J lost 6 bases, and 11 bases stayed unmatched. The germline gives CDR1 LGHNA, CDR2 YSLEER. Written as DNA, the CDR3 is TGCGCCAGCAGCCAAGAGCCCCCCACCAGCGGGGGGGTCAATGAGCAGTTCTTC. This sequence encodes CASSQEPPTSGGVNEQFF.